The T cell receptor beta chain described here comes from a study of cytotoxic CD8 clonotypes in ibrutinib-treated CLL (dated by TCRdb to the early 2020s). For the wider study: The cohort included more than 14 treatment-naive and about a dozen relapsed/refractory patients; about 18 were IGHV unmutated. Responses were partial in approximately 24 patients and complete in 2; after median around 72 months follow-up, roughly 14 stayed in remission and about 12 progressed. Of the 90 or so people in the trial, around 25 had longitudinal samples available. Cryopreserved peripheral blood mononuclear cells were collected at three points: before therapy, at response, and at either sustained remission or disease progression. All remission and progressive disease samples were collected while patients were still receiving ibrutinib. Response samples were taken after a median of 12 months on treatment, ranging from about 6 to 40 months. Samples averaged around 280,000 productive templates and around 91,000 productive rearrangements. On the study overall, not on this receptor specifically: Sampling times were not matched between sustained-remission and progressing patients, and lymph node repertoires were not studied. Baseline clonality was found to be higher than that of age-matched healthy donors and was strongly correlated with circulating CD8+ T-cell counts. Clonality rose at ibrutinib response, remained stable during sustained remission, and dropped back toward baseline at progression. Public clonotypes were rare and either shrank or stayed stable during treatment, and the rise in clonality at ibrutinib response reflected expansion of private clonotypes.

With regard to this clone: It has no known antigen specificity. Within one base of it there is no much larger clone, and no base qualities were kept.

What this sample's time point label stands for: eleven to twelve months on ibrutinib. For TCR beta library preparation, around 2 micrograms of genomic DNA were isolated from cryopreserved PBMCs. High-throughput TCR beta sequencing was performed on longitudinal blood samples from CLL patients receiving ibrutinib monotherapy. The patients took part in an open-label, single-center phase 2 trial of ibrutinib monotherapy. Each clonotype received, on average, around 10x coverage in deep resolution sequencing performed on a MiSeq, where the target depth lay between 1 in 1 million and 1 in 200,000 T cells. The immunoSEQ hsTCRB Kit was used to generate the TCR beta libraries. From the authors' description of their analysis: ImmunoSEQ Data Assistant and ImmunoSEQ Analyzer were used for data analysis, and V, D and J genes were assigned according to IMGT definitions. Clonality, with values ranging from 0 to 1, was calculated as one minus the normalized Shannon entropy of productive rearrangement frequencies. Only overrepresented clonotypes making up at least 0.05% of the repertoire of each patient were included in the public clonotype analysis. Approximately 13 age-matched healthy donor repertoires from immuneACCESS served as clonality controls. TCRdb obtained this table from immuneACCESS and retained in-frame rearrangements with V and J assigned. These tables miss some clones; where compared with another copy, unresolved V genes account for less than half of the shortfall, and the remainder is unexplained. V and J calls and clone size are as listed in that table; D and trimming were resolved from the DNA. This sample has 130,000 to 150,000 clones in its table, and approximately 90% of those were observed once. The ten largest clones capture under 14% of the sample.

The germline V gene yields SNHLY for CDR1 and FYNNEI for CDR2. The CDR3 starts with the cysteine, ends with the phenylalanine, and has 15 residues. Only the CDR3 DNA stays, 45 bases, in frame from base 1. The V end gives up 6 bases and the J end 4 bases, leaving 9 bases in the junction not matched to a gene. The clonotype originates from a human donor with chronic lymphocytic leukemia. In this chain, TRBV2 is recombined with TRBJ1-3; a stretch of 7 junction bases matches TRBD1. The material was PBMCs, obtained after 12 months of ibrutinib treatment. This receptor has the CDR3 CASRAQTGYGNTIYF. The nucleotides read TGTGCCAGCAGGGCACAGACAGGGTACGGAAACACCATATATTTT.